This is a list of T cell receptor beta chains from one sample in a study of Ad26.COV2.S vaccination and SARS-CoV-2 variants. Produced via immunoSEQ multiplex PCR; TCRdb's table is partial and in-frame only. The data contain some 320,000 clones, over 80% of them singletons. Sequencing was performed on peripheral blood, taken in a trial of Ad26.COV2.S vaccine versus placebo. The receptors were sampled from a person between 18 and 59 years old who received the Ad26.COV2.S COVID-19 vaccine or a placebo. Each CDR3 is given with its conserved first and last residue. D genes are given only for firm matches. Where a row states a size, it is once, few, many or the class of an expanded clone; other rows omit it.

clone size	D gene	J gene	V gene	CDR3 protein	CDR3 DNA
-	-	TRBJ1-5	TRBV28	CASRLNLYQPQHF	TGTGCCAGCAGGCTTAACCTTTATCAGCCCCAGCATTTT
few	-	TRBJ2-3	TRBV3-1/TRBV3-2	CASSRSGSADTQYF	TGTGCCAGCAGCCGATCGGGGAGCGCAGATACGCAGTATTTT
-	-	TRBJ1-1	TRBV5-5	CASSLTPGSMNTEAFF	TGTGCCAGCAGTCTAACCCCTGGTTCCATGAACACTGAAGCTTTCTTT
once	TRBD1	TRBJ2-3	TRBV11-2	CASSSGTGGVADTQYF	TGTGCCAGCAGCTCGGGGACAGGGGGGGTAGCAGATACGCAGTATTTT
-	-	TRBJ1-2	TRBV6-6	CASTPWSGLGYTF	TGTGCCAGCACCCCCTGGTCGGGTCTTGGCTACACCTTC
-	TRBD1	TRBJ2-5	TRBV6-5	CASSYSTGQGEETQYF	TGTGCCAGCAGTTACTCGACAGGGCAGGGGGAGGAGACCCAGTACTTC
-	-	TRBJ2-3	TRBV3-1/TRBV3-2	CASSRLLTDTQYF	TGTGCCAGCAGCCGGCTGCTCACAGATACGCAGTATTTT
-	-	TRBJ2-2	TRBV18	CASSPRAPPGELFF	TGTGCCAGCTCACCGCGGGCCCCACCCGGGGAGCTGTTTTTT
-	-	TRBJ2-1	TRBV5-4	CASSLDRGPYNEQFF	TGTGCCAGCAGCTTGGATCGTGGACCCTACAATGAGCAGTTCTTC
-	-	TRBJ2-3	TRBV7-3	CASSLTPSTDTQYF	TGTGCCAGCAGCTTAACACCCAGCACAGATACGCAGTATTTT
-	-	TRBJ2-7	TRBV7-6	CASSLGAYEQYF	TGTGCCAGCAGCTTAGGGGCCTACGAGCAGTACTTC
-	-	TRBJ2-2	TRBV5-1	CASSLVGTTNTGELFF	TGCGCCAGCAGCTTAGTGGGCACTACGAACACCGGGGAGCTGTTTTTT
-	-	TRBJ1-2	TRBV3-1/TRBV3-2	CASSSQVRSHYGYTF	TGTGCCAGCAGCTCACAGGTCAGGAGCCACTATGGCTACACCTTC
-	-	TRBJ1-2	TRBV25-1	CASSRQDDPYGYTF	TGTGCCAGCAGCAGACAGGACGACCCTTATGGCTACACCTTC
-	-	TRBJ1-4	TRBV7-3	CASSLLGIGEKLFF	TGTGCCAGCAGCTTATTGGGGATCGGAGAAAAACTGTTTTTT
-	-	TRBJ2-5	TRBV19	CASSTNLGGSGTQYF	TGTGCCAGTAGTACCAACCTCGGAGGGTCAGGGACCCAGTACTTC
-	-	TRBJ1-5	TRBV5-1	CASSLDPSSGAQHF	TGCGCCAGCAGCTTGGACCCGTCCTCGGGAGCCCAGCATTTT
-	-	TRBJ1-6	TRBV13	CASSLVRGGVVSPLHF	TGTGCCAGCAGCTTAGTTAGGGGCGGGGTGGTATCGCCCCTCCACTTT